This TCR beta chain derives from a study of T cells after yellow fever vaccination. Many counts were recorded for this clonotype. Trimming took 3 bases from V and 10 from J, leaving 11 bases between them. Per germline, CDR1 SGDLS and CDR2 YYNGEE. CDR3 length: 12 amino acids. MiXCR was run by TCRdb on the 5' RACE reads, yielding one entry per CDR3 protein. The data show tens of thousands of distinct CDR3 sequences, more than 5.5% seen once. The specimen was CD8+ T cells sorted from PBMCs, collected 9 to 11 days after the first yellow fever vaccination. The sequence was obtained from a man aged 18 to 35 who received the YFV17D yellow fever vaccine. V and J are TRBV9 and TRBJ2-1; weak D call: TRBD1 (5 bases). The CDR3 is CASSEGMGEQFF. CDR3 in DNA: TGTGCCAGCAGCGAGGGGATGGGCGAGCAGTTCTTC.